These T cell receptor beta chains were read from a single sample in a study of CD8 T cells in ankylosing spondylitis. A single record per CDR3 protein comes from TCRdb applying MiXCR to the 5' RACE reads. The data contain roughly 670,000 distinct CDR3 sequences, roughly 19% of them seen just once; the ten biggest clones take up around a fifth. The specimen sequenced was blood, either unsorted or a sorted T cell fraction (not recorded which). Receptor source: a male donor with ankylosing spondylitis. Both conserved end residues are part of each CDR3. A D gene is named only where the DNA matches it firmly. The size of a clone is reported for some rows only, either as once, few or many, or as a class for expanded clones.

V gene: TRBV7-6
D gene: TRBD2
J gene: TRBJ2-2
clone size: few
CDR3 protein: CASSLDPRTSETGELFF
CDR3 DNA: TGTGCCAGCAGCTTAGATCCGCGGACTAGCGAAACCGGGGAGCTGTTTTTT

V gene: TRBV27
D gene: TRBD2
J gene: TRBJ2-1
clone size: many
CDR3 protein: CASSLAGGGEQFF
CDR3 DNA: TGTGCCAGCAGTCTGGCGGGAGGAGGTGAGCAGTTCTTC

V gene: TRBV20-1
D gene: NA
J gene: TRBJ1-6
clone size: few
CDR3 protein: CSARDPGAYNSPLHF
CDR3 DNA: TGCAGTGCCAGGGACCCCGGGGCCTATAATTCACCCCTCCACTTT

V gene: TRBV5-6
D gene: NA
J gene: TRBJ2-1
clone size: NA
CDR3 protein: CASSLKGGNSYNEQFF
CDR3 DNA: TGTGCCAGCAGCTTGAAGGGCGGCAACTCCTACAATGAGCAGTTCTTC

V gene: TRBV7-8
D gene: TRBD2
J gene: TRBJ2-1
clone size: few
CDR3 protein: CASSWGPGLANNEQFF
CDR3 DNA: TGTGCCAGCAGCTGGGGACCGGGACTAGCGAACAATGAGCAGTTCTTC

V gene: TRBV28
D gene: NA
J gene: TRBJ2-7
clone size: NA
CDR3 protein: CASSSDWNRYEQYF
CDR3 DNA: TGTGCCAGCAGTTCGGACTGGAACCGATACGAGCAGTACTTC

V gene: TRBV12-3/TRBV12-4
D gene: NA
J gene: TRBJ2-5
clone size: NA
CDR3 protein: CASHRGLEEETQYF
CDR3 DNA: TGTGCCAGCCACCGGGGCCTCGAGGAAGAGACCCAGTACTTC

V gene: TRBV6-5
D gene: NA
J gene: TRBJ2-1
clone size: many
CDR3 protein: CASSYRQVNNEQFF
CDR3 DNA: TGTGCCAGCAGTTACAGGCAGGTGAACAATGAGCAGTTCTTC

V gene: TRBV20-1
D gene: TRBD1
J gene: TRBJ1-2
clone size: once
CDR3 protein: CSARAQWGQGASGDGYTF
CDR3 DNA: TGCAGTGCTAGAGCCCAGTGGGGACAGGGGGCTTCCGGCGATGGCTACACCTTC

V gene: TRBV12-3/TRBV12-4
D gene: NA
J gene: TRBJ1-2
clone size: NA
CDR3 protein: CASSTDRSGYTF
CDR3 DNA: TGTGCCAGCAGCACTGACAGGTCCGGCTACACCTTC

V gene: TRBV29-1
D gene: TRBD1
J gene: TRBJ2-1
clone size: NA
CDR3 protein: CSVGTGDSSYNEQFF
CDR3 DNA: TGCAGCGTAGGGACAGGGGACAGCTCCTACAATGAGCAGTTCTTC